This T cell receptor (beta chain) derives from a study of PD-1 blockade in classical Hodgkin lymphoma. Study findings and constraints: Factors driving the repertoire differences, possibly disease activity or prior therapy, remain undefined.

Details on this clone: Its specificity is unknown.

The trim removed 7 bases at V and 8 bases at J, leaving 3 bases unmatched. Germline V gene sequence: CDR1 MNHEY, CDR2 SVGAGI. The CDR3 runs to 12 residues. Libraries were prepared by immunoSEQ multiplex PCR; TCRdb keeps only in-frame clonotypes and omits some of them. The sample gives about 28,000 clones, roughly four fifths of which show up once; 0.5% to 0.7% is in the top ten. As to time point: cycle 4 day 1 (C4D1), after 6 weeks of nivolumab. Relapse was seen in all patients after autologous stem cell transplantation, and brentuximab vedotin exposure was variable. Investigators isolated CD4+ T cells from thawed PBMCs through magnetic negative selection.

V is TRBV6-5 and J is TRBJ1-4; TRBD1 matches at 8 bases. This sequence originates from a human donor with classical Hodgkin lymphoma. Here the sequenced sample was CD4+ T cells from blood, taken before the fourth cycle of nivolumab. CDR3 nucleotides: TGTGCCAGCATGACAGGGGAAGAAAAACTGTTTTTT. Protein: CASMTGEEKLFF.